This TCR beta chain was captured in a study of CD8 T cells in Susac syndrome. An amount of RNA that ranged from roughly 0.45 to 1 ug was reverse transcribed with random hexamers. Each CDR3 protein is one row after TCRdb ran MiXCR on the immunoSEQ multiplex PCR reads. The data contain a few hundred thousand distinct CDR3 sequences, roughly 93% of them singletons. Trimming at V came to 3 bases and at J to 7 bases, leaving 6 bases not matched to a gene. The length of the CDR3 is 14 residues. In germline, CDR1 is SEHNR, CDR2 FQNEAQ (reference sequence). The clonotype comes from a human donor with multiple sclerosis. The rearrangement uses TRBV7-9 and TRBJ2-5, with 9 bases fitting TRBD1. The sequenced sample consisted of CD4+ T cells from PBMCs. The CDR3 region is CASSFRDREATQYF. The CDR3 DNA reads TGTGCCAGCAGCTTCCGGGACAGGGAGGCGACCCAGTACTTC.